A single sample is the source of the 29 T cell receptor beta chains below, sequenced in a study of blood T cell repertoires in COVID-19. TCRdb's copy holds only in-frame clones and misses some; the assay was immunoSEQ multiplex PCR. The table shows about 90,000 clones, with roughly 70% occurring only once. Sequences were obtained from peripheral blood. The receptors were gathered from an elderly woman with acute or convalescent COVID-19.

V usage is TRBV7-3 and J usage is TRBJ2-7; D might be TRBD1 (5 bases). The ends were cut back, 5 bases at V and 0 bases at J, with 11 bases in the middle. The CDR3 is 14 residues long. In germline, CDR1 is SGHTA, CDR2 FQGTGA. In nucleotides, the CDR3 is TGTGCCAGCAGCCACCCAGGGTTCTCCTACGAGCAGTACTTC. Its translation is CASSHPGFSYEQYF. The variable domain in full, completed from reference TRBV7-3 and TRBJ2-7, reads GAGVSQTPSNKVTEKGKYVELRCDPISGHTALYWYRQSLGQGPEFLIYFQGTGAADDSGLPNDRFFAVRPEGSVSTLKIQRTERGDSAVYLCASSHPGFSYEQYFGPGTRLTVT.

The V and J genes are TRBV11-3 and TRBJ2-1, with D possibly matching TRBD1 (5 bases). Trimming pared 1 base from V and 3 bases from J, leaving 7 bases between. This CDR3 has 14 amino acids. Germline V lookup: CDR1 SGHNT, CDR2 YENEEA. CDR3 sequence: CASSLGDSYNEQFF. CDR3 nucleotide sequence: TGTGCCAGCAGCTTAGGTGACAGCTACAATGAGCAGTTCTTC. Variable domain in full (rest from reference TRBV11-3 and TRBJ2-1): EAGVVQSPRYKIIEKKQPVAFWCNPISGHNTLYWYLQNLGQGPELLIRYENEEAVDDSQLPKDRFSAERLKGVDSTLKIQPAELGDSAVYLCASSLGDSYNEQFFGPGTRLTVL.

The chain joins TRBV5-1 to TRBJ1-5; D is undetermined. Germline V gene lookup returns CDR1 SGHRS and CDR2 YFSETQ. Trimming stripped 4 bases from V and 4 bases from J, with 12 bases between. The CDR3 is made up of 14 amino acids. The CDR3 sequence: CASSPSGRNQPQHF. The CDR3 coding sequence is TGCGCCAGCAGCCCCAGCGGACGGAATCAGCCCCAGCATTTT.

The table lists this clone with a few counts. This rearrangement joins TRBV25-1 to TRBJ2-7, with no clear D. The CDR3 extends over 15 amino acids. Germline V gene sequence: CDR1 MGHDK, CDR2 SYGVNS. V was cut by 2 bases and J by 7 bases, with 18 bases left in between. CDR3 sequence (DNA): TGTGCCAGCAGTGAACCCGGCGGAAGGTCCGGAGAGCAGTACTTC. Its translation: CASSEPGGRSGEQYF.

This sequence joins TRBV5-5 and TRBJ2-3, with D perhaps matching TRBD2 (8 bases). The germline V gene has CDR1 SGHKS and CDR2 YYEKEE (reference sequence). V shed 3 bases and J shed 5 bases, with 19 bases lying between them. The CDR3 length is 16 residues. CDR3 sequence: CASSSPGGTVEDTQYF. DNA for the CDR3: TGTGCCAGCAGCTCCCCGGGAGGGACAGTGGAAGATACGCAGTATTTT.

The V call is TRBV7-3, the J call TRBJ1-6, with D tentatively TRBD1 (5 bases). The CDR3 covers 15 residues. Trimming shortened V by 3 bases and J by 7 bases, and 13 bases separated the two germline ends. Per the germline V gene, CDR1 is SGHTA and CDR2 is FQGTGA. CDR3 DNA: TGTGCCAGCAGCTTCACAGGTAGTAAGAATTCACCCCTCCACTTT. Protein sequence: CASSFTGSKNSPLHF.

The J gene is TRBJ2-2, the V gene TRBV5-1; the match to TRBD1 covers 7 bases. V dropped 0 bases and J dropped 10; count of bases not matched to a gene: 6. The CDR3 is 14 residues long. The V gene's germline CDR1 is SGHRS and CDR2 YFSETQ. The chain's CDR3 is CASSLGQGMTELFF. The CDR3 bases are TGCGCCAGCAGCTTGGGACAGGGAATGACGGAGCTGTTTTTT.

The chain combines TRBV5-5 with TRBJ1-5, with 8 positions matching TRBD1. Germline V gene sequence: CDR1 SGHKS, CDR2 YYEKEE (reference sequence). The V and J ends lost 2 bases and 7 bases, in that order; junction bases with no gene match: 5. The CDR3 extends over 14 amino acids. Here the CDR3 reads CASSFRGQEQPQHF. The CDR3 region has the DNA TGTGCCAGCAGCTTCAGGGGGCAAGAACAGCCCCAGCATTTT.

The V call is TRBV5-6, the J call TRBJ1-4; 10 bases match TRBD1. This CDR3 is built from 16 residues. The V segment lost 2 bases and the J segment 1 base; nucleotides outside the gene matches: 2. From germline, CDR1 is SGHDT and CDR2 YYEEEE. CDR3 residues: CASSFGTGETNEKLFF. The CDR3 nucleotides are TGTGCCAGCAGCTTCGGGACAGGGGAAACTAATGAAAAACTGTTTTTT.

This rearrangement joins TRBV6-6 to TRBJ1-5, with 7 bases that match TRBD1. CDR3 length equals 15 residues. The germline V gene has CDR1 MNHNY and CDR2 SVGAGI (reference sequence). Germline trimming cut 4 bases from V and 3 bases from J; bases unmatched to any gene: 6. CDR3 sequence: CASSLAGTANQPQHF. The CDR3 nucleotides are TGTGCCAGCAGTTTAGCCGGGACAGCCAATCAGCCCCAGCATTTT.

Only one count was recorded for this clone. V usage is TRBV7-8 and J usage is TRBJ1-1; 7 bases fit TRBD1. There are 12 residues in the CDR3. V lost 5 bases, J lost 10 bases, and 7 bases stayed unmatched. Germline values: CDR1 SGHVS, CDR2 FQNEAQ. In DNA, the CDR3 is TGTGCCAGCAGCAACCGACAGGGTCGAGCTTTCTTT. Translated, it gives CASSNRQGRAFF.

The chain uses TRBV21-1 and TRBJ2-7; the DNA was not compared with TRBD1, the D call given in the table. TRBV21-1 is a pseudogene segment. The CDR3 loop spans 15 amino acids. CDR3 bases: TGTGCCAGCAGCAAAGCGGGGCGCGACCCCCACGAGCAGTACTTC. This codes for CASSKAGRDPHEQYF.

The genes are TRBV11-1 and TRBJ1-2; D remains ambiguous. The V gene's germline CDR1 is SGHAT and CDR2 FQDESV (reference sequence). Trimming took 2 bases from V and 3 from J, leaving 7 bases between them. The CDR3 has 13 amino acids. This CDR3 is CASSLREDYGYTF. The DNA of the CDR3 is TGTGCCAGCAGCTTAAGGGAGGACTATGGCTACACCTTC.

A few counts support this clone. The V call is TRBV3-1 (or the pseudogene TRBV3-2), the J call TRBJ1-6; D ambiguous. The CDR3 has 16 amino acids. The germline V and J ends were trimmed by 10 bases and 0 bases, with 16 bases remaining between them. Germline V gives CDR1 LGHDT, CDR2 YNNKEL (reference sequence). CDR3 DNA: TGTGCCACCGATAAGCCTCTTAGCTCCTATAATTCACCCCTCCACTTT. Translated, it gives CATDKPLSSYNSPLHF.

The chain recombines TRBV28 with TRBJ2-7; D may be TRBD1 (6 bases). Looked up from germline, CDR1 is MDHEN and CDR2 is SYDVKM. Trimming removed 2 bases from V and 1 base from J, with 12 bases in between. The CDR3 contains 15 residues. This chain's CDR3 is CASSLAGQRSYEQYF. The CDR3 DNA is TGTGCCAGCAGTTTAGCAGGACAGAGGTCCTACGAGCAGTACTTC.

The chain recombines TRBV19 with TRBJ1-2; TRBD1 matches at 7 bases. The germline V gene encodes CDR1 LNHDA and CDR2 SQIVND (reference sequence). This CDR3 has 15 residues. V shed 1 base and J 8 bases; nucleotides not matched to a gene: 10. CDR3 protein: CASSIGQGKTRGYTF. The CDR3 region has the DNA TGTGCCAGTAGTATAGGACAGGGAAAAACCCGAGGCTACACCTTC.

This clone occurred a few times. J is TRBJ1-6 and V is TRBV6-5; D gene uncertain. CDR1 MNHEY and CDR2 SVGAGI come from the germline V gene. The CDR3 covers 13 residues. V dropped 2 bases and J dropped 7 bases, with 6 bases sitting between them. The chain's CDR3 is CASSYVRNSPLHF. For the CDR3, the DNA is TGTGCCAGCAGTTACGTGAGGAATTCACCCCTCCACTTT.

V and J are TRBV21-1 and TRBJ2-2; no check of the table's D call, TRBD1, against the DNA was made. TRBV21-1 is reported as a pseudogene. The CDR3 runs 16 residues. CDR3 DNA sequence: TGTGCCAGCAGCAAATTTGGGACAAATGACACCGGGGAGCTGTTTTTT. Translating gives CASSKFGTNDTGELFF.

V usage is TRBV5-4 and J usage is TRBJ2-7, with TRBD1 as a possible D gene (5 bases). The V gene's germline CDR1 is SGHNT and CDR2 YYREEE (reference sequence). The V gene lost 1 base and the J gene lost 5 bases, with 13 bases spanning the gap. The CDR3 sequence is 14 residues long. Here the CDR3 reads CASSLFGAGNEQYF. CDR3 in DNA: TGTGCCAGCAGCTTGTTTGGGGCAGGGAACGAGCAGTACTTC.

The chain joins TRBV19 to TRBJ1-2; 9 nucleotides agree with TRBD1. Unmatched junction bases numbered 2, after V lost 5 bases and J lost 4 bases. Germline values: CDR1 LNHDA, CDR2 SQIVND (reference sequence). This CDR3 spans 13 amino acids. CDR3 nucleotides: TGTGCCAGTAGTGACAGGGGGACCTATGGCTACACCTTC. Translating it yields CASSDRGTYGYTF.

J is TRBJ1-6 and V is TRBV5-1; 8 bases align to TRBD1. This CDR3 is 15 amino acids long. The J segment lost 7 bases and the V segment lost 0 bases, leaving 3 bases of the junction unmatched. Germline lookup yields CDR1 SGHRS and CDR2 YFSETQ. For the CDR3, the DNA is TGCGCCAGCAGCTTGGAAACAGGGGGGAATTCACCCCTCCACTTT. This sequence encodes CASSLETGGNSPLHF. Variable domain in full (rest from reference TRBV5-1 and TRBJ1-6): KAGVTQTPRYLIKTRGQQVTLSCSPISGHRSVSWYQQTPGQGLQFLFEYFSETQRNKGNFPGRFSGRQFSNSRSEMNVSTLELGDSALYLCASSLETGGNSPLHFGNGTRLTVT.

The chain recombines TRBV6-6 with TRBJ1-2; D is ambiguous. This CDR3 region has 13 residues. The V gene's germline CDR1 is MNHNY and CDR2 SVGAGI (reference sequence). The germline V and J ends were trimmed by 6 bases and 1 base, with 9 bases remaining between them. CDR3 coding DNA: TGTGCCAGCAGCCCGGGGATTAACTATGGCTACACCTTC. It is translated as CASSPGINYGYTF.

The chain has TRBV7-3 and TRBJ1-1; 7 bases fit TRBD1. V lost 5 bases to trimming and J lost 5 bases; unmatched junction nucleotides: 17. The CDR3 runs 17 residues. The germline CDR1 and CDR2 sequences are SGHTA and FQGTGA. CDR3 sequence (DNA): TGTGCCAGCAGCCTCCACGGGACAGTGCTATCAGGAACTGAAGCTTTCTTT. It translates to CASSLHGTVLSGTEAFF.

In this sample, this clone turned up many times. J is TRBJ2-5 and V is TRBV4-2; 9 bases are a match to TRBD2. The ends lost 0 bases at V and 2 bases at J; junction bases unmatched: 22. CDR1 is LGHNA and CDR2 is YNFKEQ in the germline V gene. The CDR3 runs 22 residues. Here the CDR3 DNA reads TGTGCCAGCAGCCAAGATTACGGCCGGGGGCTTTATAGGACTAGCGTGCAAGAGACCCAGTACTTC. This encodes CASSQDYGRGLYRTSVQETQYF.

The V call is TRBV2, the J call TRBJ1-2, with D tentatively TRBD1 (6 bases). Trimming took off 0 bases at V and 4 bases at J, with 9 bases between the two ends. CDR1 and CDR2 (germline): SNHLY, FYNNEI. The CDR3 loop spans 14 amino acids. CDR3 residues: CASSEAPGAYGYTF. In nucleotides, the CDR3 is TGTGCCAGCAGTGAAGCGCCAGGGGCCTATGGCTACACCTTC.

This chain connects TRBV3-1 (or the pseudogene TRBV3-2) to TRBJ1-2; 7 positions match TRBD1. J was trimmed by 5 bases and V by 2 bases; bases with no gene match: 5. Germline CDR1 is LGHDT and CDR2 is YNNKEL (reference sequence). CDR3 length equals 14 residues. The CDR3 DNA reads as TGTGCCAGCAGCCAATATGGGACAGATTATGGCTACACCTTC. Its translation is CASSQYGTDYGYTF.

This clone has just a few counts. The chain joins TRBV3-1 (or the pseudogene TRBV3-2) to TRBJ2-7; 15 bases align to TRBD2. Germline V gene data show CDR1 as LGHDT and CDR2 as YNNKEL (reference sequence). Trimming cost V 5 bases and J 5 bases; bases outside gene matches: 4. CDR3 length: 15 residues. As DNA, the CDR3 is TGTGCCAGCAGCATCCGGACTAGCGGGGGGGACGAGCAGTACTTC. As protein: CASSIRTSGGDEQYF.

V gene TRBV12-3 or TRBV12-4 combines with J gene TRBJ1-2; D is unresolved. This CDR3 contains 11 residues. Trimming removed 4 bases from V and 7 bases from J, with 7 bases in between. The CDR3 loop is CASSSLGGYTF. For the CDR3, the DNA is TGTGCCAGCAGTTCCCTCGGTGGCTACACCTTC.

The chain combines TRBV7-3 with TRBJ1-2, with TRBD1 matching 8 bases. V dropped 5 bases and J dropped 7; count of bases not matched to a gene: 6. This CDR3 comprises 13 residues. Germline V CDR1 and CDR2: SGHTA, FQGTGA. The CDR3 protein is CASSQGAMGGYTF. CDR3 nucleotide sequence: TGTGCCAGCAGCCAGGGGGCCATGGGTGGCTACACCTTC.